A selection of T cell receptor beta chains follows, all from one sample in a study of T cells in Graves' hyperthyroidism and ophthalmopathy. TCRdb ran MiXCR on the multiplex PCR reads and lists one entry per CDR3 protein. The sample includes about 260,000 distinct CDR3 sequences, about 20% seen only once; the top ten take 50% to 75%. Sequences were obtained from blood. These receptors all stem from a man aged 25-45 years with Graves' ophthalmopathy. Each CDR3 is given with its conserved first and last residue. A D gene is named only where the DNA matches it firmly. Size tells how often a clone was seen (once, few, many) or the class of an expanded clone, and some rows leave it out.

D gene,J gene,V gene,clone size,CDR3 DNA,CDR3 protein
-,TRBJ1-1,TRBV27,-,TGTGCCAGCAGTTCCACAGGTCGTGGGGCTTTCTTT,CASSSTGRGAFF
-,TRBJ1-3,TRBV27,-,TGTGCCAGCAGTTTAACCCCGGGATTCTCTGGAAACACCATATATTTT,CASSLTPGFSGNTIYF
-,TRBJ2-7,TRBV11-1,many,TGTGCCAGCAGCTTGGAGGCAGCTCCCCGCTACGAGCAGTACTTC,CASSLEAAPRYEQYF
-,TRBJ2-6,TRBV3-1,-,TGTGCCAGCAGCCAATCTGGCCCCGTGGCTTTC,CASSQSGPVAF
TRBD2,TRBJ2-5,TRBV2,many,TGTGCCAGCAGTGAGGCGGGAGGAGGTGAGACCCAGTACTTC,CASSEAGGGETQYF
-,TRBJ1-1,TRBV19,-,TGTGCCAGTAGTATAACTCTTCCTTGGACTGAAGCTTTCTTT,CASSITLPWTEAFF
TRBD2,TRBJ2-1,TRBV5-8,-,TGTGCCAGCAGCCGCCGTAGCGGGGGCGTCCCCAATGAGCAGTTCTTC,CASSRRSGGVPNEQFF
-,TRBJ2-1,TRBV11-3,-,TGTGCCAGCAGCGAATCAGCGGGGCAGTTCTTC,CASSESAGQFF
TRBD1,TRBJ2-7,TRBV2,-,TGTGCCAGCACCGCCGGGACAGGGGGCTACGAGCAGTACTTC,CASTAGTGGYEQYF
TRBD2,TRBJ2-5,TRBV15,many,TGTGCCACCAGCAGAACAGGGACTAGCGGACGGAAAGAGACCCAGTACTTC,CATSRTGTSGRKETQYF
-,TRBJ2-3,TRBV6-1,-,TGTGCCAGCAGGCCCCCGCCCGGGGCCCGCACAGATACGCAGTATTTT,CASRPPPGARTDTQYF
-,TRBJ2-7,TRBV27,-,TGTGCCAGCAGTTCGGTCGATGGGTACCGCCGGGGGCAGTACTTC,CASSSVDGYRRGQYF
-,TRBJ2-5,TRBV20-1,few,TGCAGTGCTAGATGGGTGGAGACCCAGTACTTC,CSARWVETQYF
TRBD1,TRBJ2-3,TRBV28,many,TGTGCCAGCACGAAACTCGAGACAGGGATCACAGATACGCAGTATTTT,CASTKLETGITDTQYF
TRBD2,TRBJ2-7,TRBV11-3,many,TGTGCCAGCAGCCCTCGGACTAGCGTATACTCCTACGAGCAGTACTTC,CASSPRTSVYSYEQYF
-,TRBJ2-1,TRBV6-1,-,TGTGCCAGCAGTGAAGGGGGGATCAATGAGCAGTTCTTC,CASSEGGINEQFF
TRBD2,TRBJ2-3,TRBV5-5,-,TGTGCCAGCAGCCCCCCGGGAGGCGTCAGCACAGATACGCAGTATTTT,CASSPPGGVSTDTQYF
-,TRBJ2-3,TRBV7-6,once,TGTGCCAGCAGCTTCTCAGCCGATACGCAGTATTTT,CASSFSADTQYF
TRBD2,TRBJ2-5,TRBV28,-,TGTGCCAGCAGTCCCATAGCGGGAGGTGAAGAGACCCAGTACTTC,CASSPIAGGEETQYF
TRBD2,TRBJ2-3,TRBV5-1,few,TGCGCCAGCAGCCCCCTACTAGCGGGAGGGTCAGATACGCAGTATTTT,CASSPLLAGGSDTQYF
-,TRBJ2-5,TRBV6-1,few,TGTGCCAGCTGCAGGGAGTACCAAGAGACCCAGTACTTC,CASCREYQETQYF
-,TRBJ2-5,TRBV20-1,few,TGCAGTGCTCGTACAGGGGCGGGGACTTACTTC,CSARTGAGTYF
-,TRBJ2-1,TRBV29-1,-,TGCAGCGTCCCCGACTATACAAATGAGCAGTTCTTC,CSVPDYTNEQFF
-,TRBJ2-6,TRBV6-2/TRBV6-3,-,TGTGCCAGCTTGTACTCTGGGGCCAACGTCCTGACTTTC,CASLYSGANVLTF
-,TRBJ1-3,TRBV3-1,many,TGTGCCAGCGGACCAGCCTCTGGAAACACCATATATTTT,CASGPASGNTIYF
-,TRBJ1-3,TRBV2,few,TGTGCCAGCAGTGCGGACGGGATATTCGGAAACACCATATATTTT,CASSADGIFGNTIYF
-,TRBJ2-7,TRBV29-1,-,TGCAGCGTTAGCTCCCGCCCTCGGGACGTCAGCTCCTACGAGCAGTACTTC,CSVSSRPRDVSSYEQYF
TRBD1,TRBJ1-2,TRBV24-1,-,TGTGCCACCAGGGGGACAGGGAGAATGGATGGCTACACCTTC,CATRGTGRMDGYTF
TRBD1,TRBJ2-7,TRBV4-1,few,TGCGCCAGCAGCCAAGGACAACAGGGGGGCTACGAGCAGTACTTC,CASSQGQQGGYEQYF
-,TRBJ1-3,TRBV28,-,TGTGCCAGCAGTTTAAACCTCCCACGTTCTGGAAACACCATATATTTT,CASSLNLPRSGNTIYF